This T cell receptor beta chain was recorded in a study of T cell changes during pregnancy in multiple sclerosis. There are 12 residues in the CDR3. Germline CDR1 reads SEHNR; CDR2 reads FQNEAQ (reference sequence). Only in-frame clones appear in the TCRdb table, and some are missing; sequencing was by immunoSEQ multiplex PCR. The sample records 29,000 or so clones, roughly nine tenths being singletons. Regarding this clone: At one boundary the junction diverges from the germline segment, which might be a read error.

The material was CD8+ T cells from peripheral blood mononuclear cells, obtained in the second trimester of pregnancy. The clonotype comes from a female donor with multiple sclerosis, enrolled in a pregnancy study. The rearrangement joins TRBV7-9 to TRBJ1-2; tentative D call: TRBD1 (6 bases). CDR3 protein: CASTKDRTKLLF. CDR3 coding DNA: TGTGCCAGCACGAAGGACAGAACAAAATTACTCTTC.